This TCR beta chain appears in the sequencing data of a study of identical twins (dated by TCRdb to 2016 to 2017). A note on the overall study: To test whether fetal clonotypes persist, this study deep-sequenced TCR alpha and beta repertoires from monozygotic twins, from unrelated adults of various ages, and from cord blood. Replicate twin experiments were performed at different times using different library preparation protocols to rule out contamination. What the study reported, not specific to this receptor: Abundant cord blood beta clonotypes had fewer insertions, young adult naive repertoires showed a similar but weaker trend, and memory repertoires showed no such trend. Recombination models systematically underestimated out-of-frame TCR alpha sharing in monozygotic twins but agreed with sharing between unrelated individuals. Because the same donors could not be followed over many years, the conclusions relied on cross-sectional statistical analysis. A weaker excess of twin sharing was found in beta out-of-frame sequences because the signal-to-noise ratio was lowered by fewer shared sequences. Zero-insertion analyses could be partly confounded by invariant T cells such as MAIT and iNKT, although diverse VJ usage argued against such confounding for most clonotypes. Out-of-frame TCR alpha sequences shared between twins showed an excess of low generation-probability sequences compared with coincidental sharing between unrelated individuals.

At least ten counts were recorded for this clonotype. Its antigen target is currently unknown. Base qualities were left out, and no much larger clone turns up one base away. From V the trimming removes 6 bases and from J it removes 4 bases, while the gene matches leave 2 bases of the junction unaccounted for. According to the germline V gene, CDR1 reads KGHSH and CDR2 reads LQKENI. The CDR3 goes from the cysteine to the phenylalanine over 14 residues. The retained sequence is limited to the CDR3, 42 bases, with the frame set at the first base. The receptor library was made with 5' RACE. Sequencer: Illumina HiSeq 2000. Template switching introduced a universal primer binding site; the final cDNA contained a unique molecular identifier, enabling accurate counting of TCR cDNA molecules. First-strand cDNA for TCR alpha and beta chains was synthesized from specific primers in the conserved constant-segment region. To control for contamination, every cDNA library was double barcoded, receiving both a SMART-Mk sample barcode and Illumina barcodes. Two successive PCR steps introduced TruSeq adapter sequences along with Illumina sample barcodes. TCR alpha and beta cDNA libraries were sequenced on the Illumina HiSeq platform with custom primers. The study's processing was this. MiGEC was used to process raw reads and extract unique molecular identifiers, and MiXCR was used to find CDR3 positions. For each individual, recombination models were inferred using an EM algorithm with the repgenHMM and IGoR tools. The tcR package in R was used for shared clonotype analysis, with sharing normalized by the product of cloneset sizes. Out-of-frame nonproductive sequences were analyzed to study raw recombination free of thymic and clonal selection effects. TCRdb reanalyzed the raw reads on its own, using fastp at Q25 for trimming and MiXCR for clone calling, and kept in-frame beta chains. Every distinct CDR3 protein forms one entry, paired with its most common genes and DNA. Clone size and V and J calls follow TCRdb, not the original study. The sample contains over 200,000 distinct CDR3 sequences, roughly 10% of them found a single time. The ten most abundant clones make up 5.1% of the sample.

All donors were healthy Caucasians. Miltenyi CD45RO+ enrichment and human naive T-cell isolation kits were used to isolate memory (CD45RO+) and naive T cells from PBMC. The sequence joins TRBV18 to TRBJ2-2, with 10 middle bases fitting TRBD1. Sequenced sample: memory (CD45RO+) T cells sorted from blood. Reading the label with the study, this specimen's cell subset or site is: CD45RO+ enriched T cells. The receptor was isolated from a woman younger than 30 in good health. The DNA sequence follows: TGTGCCAGCTCGCGGACAGGGGGCACCGGGGAGCTGTTTTTT. This is translated as CASSRTGGTGELFF.